The TCR beta chain under discussion was sequenced for a study of blood T cells in healthy people across ages (dated by TCRdb to 2013 to 2016). About the investigation overall: In model experiments, template switching captured roughly one uniquely barcoded TCR beta cDNA molecule for every two T cells. Using deep sequencing normalized with unique cDNA molecular identifiers, the study measured how TCR beta repertoire diversity changes with age. The donors were split into four age groups: young (average roughly 15 years), middle-aged (about 40), aged (over 55) and long-lived (about 74). To avoid experimental bias, donors of different ages were distributed randomly across sequencing lanes. Two additional independent replicas of 1 million unique cDNA reads from the same blood draw were analyzed for two donors (one aged 18 to 30 and one aged 80 or older). General conclusions and limits of the study: As age increased, observed TCR beta diversity per million T cells dropped in a roughly linear way, and a significant reduction was already evident by age 40. Because profiling used bulk unsorted PBMCs, naive and antigen-experienced compartments could not be compared conclusively. The percentage of naive T cells measured by flow cytometry correlated strongly with observed TCR beta diversity. Because donor CMV infection status was unknown, age-related changes in expanded clonotypes were potentially confounded. Compared with the aged group, more naive CD4+ T cells, fewer expanded clones and increased TCR diversity were shown by the long-lived group, suggesting age selection. Estimates of total diversity based on one million sequenced T cells were considered lower bounds and underestimates.

CDR1 and CDR2 are drawn from the germline V gene: MNHEY, SVGAGI. The CDR3, cysteine through phenylalanine, is 16 amino acids long. The sequence is cut down to CDR3 DNA, 48 bases in frame from base 1. The donors were around 39 Caucasian individuals from Russia, aged roughly 6 to 90 years, who were systemically healthy. Roughly 10 milliliters of peripheral blood were drawn from each donor into EDTA-treated Vacutainer tubes. Ficoll-Paque density-gradient centrifugation was used to isolate PBMCs, with at least 6.5 million per sample. Total RNA, at least 6 micrograms per sample, was extracted from PBMCs with Trizol reagent. Naive CD45RAhigh/CD27high T cell percentages were measured by flow cytometry on a PBMC aliquot from every donor. Details on this clonotype: There is no known antigen for this receptor. Base qualities are not provided; no much larger clone lies one nucleotide away.

Library method: 5' RACE. Sequencing used an Illumina HiSeq 2500. A second roughly 7 to 12 cycle PCR used a sample-barcoded 5' primer and a J-beta primer mix. A unique molecular identifier was introduced onto each TCR beta cDNA molecule by a template-switch 5' adaptor carrying 12 random nucleotides. Each sample yielded at least 2.5 million CDR3-containing paired-end reads. All of the RNA was converted into first-strand cDNA using the Mint cDNA synthesis kit, with a TRBC-specific oligonucleotide serving as the primer. After uracil-DNA glycosylase treatment, a first 18-cycle PCR used universal primers M1SS and BC2_uni_R on all cDNA. In the authors' own workflow: For normalization, 1 million high-quality reads, each with a distinct molecular identifier, were randomly selected from each sample. Instead of being binned into consensus sequences, reads with shared molecular identifiers were discarded. MiTCR, set to a Q25 quality threshold and the strictest error-elimination algorithm, was used for CDR3 identification, clonotype clustering and error correction. A nonparametric unseen species model with Euler transformation was used to estimate a lower bound on total TCR beta diversity. TCRdb handled the public reads itself, with Q25 trimming in fastp and clone calling in MiXCR, and kept productive beta chains. Records with the same CDR3 protein are collapsed into one entry carrying the most frequent genes and DNA. TCRdb's processing, not the authors', yielded these V and J calls. The sample yields around 1.5 million distinct CDR3 sequences; 45% to 70% were counted once. 5.5% to 8% of the sample is in the top ten clones.

The rearranged segments are TRBV6-5 and TRBJ2-4, and possibly TRBD1, on 6 matching bases. The J call is doubtful: the DNA matches TRBJ2-7 better. The TCR originated in a man aged 18-30 years in good health. Sequencing was performed on blood. CDR3 reads: CASSYGPGPGVDEQYF. The nucleotides are TGTGCCAGCAGTTACGGCCCCGGGCCAGGGGTGGACGAGCAGTACTTC.